In its sample, the clone carrying this T cell receptor (beta chain) was seen once. Data came from immunoSEQ multiplex PCR; TCRdb stores just in-frame clones and leaves some out. The table shows about 190,000 clones, with less than 85% occurring only once. The V segment lost 2 bases and the J segment 8 bases; nucleotides outside the gene matches: 11. CDR3 length: 16 residues. Germline loops: CDR1 SGHNT, CDR2 YYREEE (reference sequence). The data originate from a study of blood T cell repertoires in COVID-19. Study as a whole: Samples taken during acute and convalescent COVID-19 were collected in the United States, Italy and Spain. The analysed material was cDNA or gDNA that came from T cells, B-cell-depleted T cells, or PBMCs.

The sample comprised peripheral blood. This clonotype was obtained from a woman aged 50 to 60 with acute or convalescent COVID-19. The chain has TRBV5-4 and TRBJ2-1; the match to TRBD1 covers 9 bases. The CDR3 loop reads CASSFSGTGSLHEQFF. The CDR3 DNA follows: TGTGCCAGCAGCTTCTCGGGGACAGGGAGTTTGCATGAGCAGTTCTTC.